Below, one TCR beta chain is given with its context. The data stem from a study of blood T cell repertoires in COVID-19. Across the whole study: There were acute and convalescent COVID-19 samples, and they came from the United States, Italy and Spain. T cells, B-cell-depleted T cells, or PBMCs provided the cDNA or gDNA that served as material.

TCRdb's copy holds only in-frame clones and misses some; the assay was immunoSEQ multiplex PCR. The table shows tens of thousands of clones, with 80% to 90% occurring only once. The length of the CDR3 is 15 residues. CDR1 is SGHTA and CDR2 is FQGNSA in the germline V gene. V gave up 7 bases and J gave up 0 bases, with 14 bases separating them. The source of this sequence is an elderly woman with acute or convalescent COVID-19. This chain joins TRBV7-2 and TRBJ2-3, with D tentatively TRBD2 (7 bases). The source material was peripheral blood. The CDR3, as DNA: TGTGCCAGCACCCCGGGGGGCCCTAGCACAGATACGCAGTATTTT. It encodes CASTPGGPSTDTQYF.